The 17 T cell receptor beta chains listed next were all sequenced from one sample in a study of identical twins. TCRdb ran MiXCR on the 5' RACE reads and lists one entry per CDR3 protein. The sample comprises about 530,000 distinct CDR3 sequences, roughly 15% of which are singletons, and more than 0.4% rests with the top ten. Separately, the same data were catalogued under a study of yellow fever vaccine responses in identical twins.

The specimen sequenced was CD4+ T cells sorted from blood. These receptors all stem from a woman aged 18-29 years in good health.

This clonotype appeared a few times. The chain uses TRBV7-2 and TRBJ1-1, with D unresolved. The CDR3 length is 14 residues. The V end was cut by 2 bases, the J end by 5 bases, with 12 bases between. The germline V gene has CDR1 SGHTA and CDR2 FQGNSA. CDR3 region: CASSLMASETEAFF. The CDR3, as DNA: TGTGCCAGCAGCTTAATGGCCAGCGAGACTGAAGCTTTCTTT.

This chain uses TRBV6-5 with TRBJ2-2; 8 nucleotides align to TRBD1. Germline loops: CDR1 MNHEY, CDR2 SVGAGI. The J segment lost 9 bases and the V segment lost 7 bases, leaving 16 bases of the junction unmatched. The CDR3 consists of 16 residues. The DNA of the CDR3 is TGTGCCAGCAAATACGATGGGCCAGGGGGCTTCCGGGAGCTGTTTTTT. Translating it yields CASKYDGPGGFRELFF.

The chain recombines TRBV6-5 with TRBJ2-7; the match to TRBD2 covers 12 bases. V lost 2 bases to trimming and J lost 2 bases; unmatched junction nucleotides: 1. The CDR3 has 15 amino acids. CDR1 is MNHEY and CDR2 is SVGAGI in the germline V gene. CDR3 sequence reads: CASSYTSGGTYEQYV. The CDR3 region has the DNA TGTGCCAGCAGTTACACTAGCGGGGGGACCTACGAGCAGTACGTC.

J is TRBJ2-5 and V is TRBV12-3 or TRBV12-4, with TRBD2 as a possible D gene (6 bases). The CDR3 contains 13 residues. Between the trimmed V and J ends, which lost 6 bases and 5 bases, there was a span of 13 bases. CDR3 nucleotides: TGTGCCAGCAGACAAGGGACTCCCGAGACCCAGTACTTC. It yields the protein CASRQGTPETQYF.

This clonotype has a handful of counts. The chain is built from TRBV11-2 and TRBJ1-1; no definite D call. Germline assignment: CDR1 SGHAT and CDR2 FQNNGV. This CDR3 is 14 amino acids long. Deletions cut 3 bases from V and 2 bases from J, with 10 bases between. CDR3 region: CASSFSPRNTEAFF. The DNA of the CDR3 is TGTGCCAGCAGCTTTTCCCCCAGAAACACTGAAGCTTTCTTT.

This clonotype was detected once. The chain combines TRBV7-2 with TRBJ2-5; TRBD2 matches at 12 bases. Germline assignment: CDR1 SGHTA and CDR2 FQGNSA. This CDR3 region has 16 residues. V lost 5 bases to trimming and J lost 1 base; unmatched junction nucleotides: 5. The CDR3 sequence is CASSPGLAGTQETQYF. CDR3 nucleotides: TGTGCCAGCAGCCCAGGACTAGCGGGGACCCAAGAGACCCAGTACTTC.

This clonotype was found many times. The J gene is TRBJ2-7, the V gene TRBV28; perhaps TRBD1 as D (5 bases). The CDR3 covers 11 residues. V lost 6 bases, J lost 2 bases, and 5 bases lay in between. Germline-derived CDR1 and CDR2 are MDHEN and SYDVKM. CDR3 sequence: CASRGAYEQYF. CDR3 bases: TGTGCCAGCAGAGGGGCCTACGAGCAGTACTTC.

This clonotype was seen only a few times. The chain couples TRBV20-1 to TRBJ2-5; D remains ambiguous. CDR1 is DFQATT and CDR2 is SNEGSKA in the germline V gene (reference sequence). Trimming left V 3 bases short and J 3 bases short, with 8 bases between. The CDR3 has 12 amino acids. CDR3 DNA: TGCAGTGCTAGGGGCGAGAAAGAGACCCAGTACTTC. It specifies CSARGEKETQYF.

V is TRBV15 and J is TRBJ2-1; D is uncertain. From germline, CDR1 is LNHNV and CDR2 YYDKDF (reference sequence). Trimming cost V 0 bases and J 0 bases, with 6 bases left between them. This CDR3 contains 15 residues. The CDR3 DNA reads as TGTGCCACCAGCAGAGATCCTAACTCCTACAATGAGCAGTTCTTC. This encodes CATSRDPNSYNEQFF.

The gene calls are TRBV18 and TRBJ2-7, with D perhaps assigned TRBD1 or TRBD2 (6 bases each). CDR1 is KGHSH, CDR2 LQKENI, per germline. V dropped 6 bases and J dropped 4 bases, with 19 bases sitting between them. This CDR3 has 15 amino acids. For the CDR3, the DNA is TGTGCCAGCTCCCGGGACTCAGGGGACCCATACGAGCAGTACTTC. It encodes CASSRDSGDPYEQYF.

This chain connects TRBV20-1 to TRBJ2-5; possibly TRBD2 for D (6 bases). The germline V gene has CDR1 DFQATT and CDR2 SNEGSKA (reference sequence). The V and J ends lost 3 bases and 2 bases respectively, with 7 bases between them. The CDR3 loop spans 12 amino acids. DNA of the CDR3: TGCAGTGCTAGTCGGGAGCAAGAGACCCAGTACTTC. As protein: CSASREQETQYF.

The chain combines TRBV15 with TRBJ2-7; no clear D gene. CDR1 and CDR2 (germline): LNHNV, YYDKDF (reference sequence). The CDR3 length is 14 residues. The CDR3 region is CATSRDQADGRLHV. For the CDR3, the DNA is TGTGCCACCAGCAGAGATCAGGCTGACGGACGATTGCACGTC.

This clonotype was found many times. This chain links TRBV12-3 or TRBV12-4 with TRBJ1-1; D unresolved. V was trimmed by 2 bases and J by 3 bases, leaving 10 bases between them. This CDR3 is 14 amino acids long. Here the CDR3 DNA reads TGTGCCAGCAGTTTAATGGGTGGGGACACTGAAGCTTTCTTT. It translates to CASSLMGGDTEAFF.

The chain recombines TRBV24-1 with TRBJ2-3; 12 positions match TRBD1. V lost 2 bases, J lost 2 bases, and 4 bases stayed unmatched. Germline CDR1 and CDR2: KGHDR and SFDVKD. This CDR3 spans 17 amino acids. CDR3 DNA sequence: TGTGCCACCAGTGATTCGCCGGGACAGGGGGCCACAGATACGCAGTATTTT. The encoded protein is CATSDSPGQGATDTQYF.

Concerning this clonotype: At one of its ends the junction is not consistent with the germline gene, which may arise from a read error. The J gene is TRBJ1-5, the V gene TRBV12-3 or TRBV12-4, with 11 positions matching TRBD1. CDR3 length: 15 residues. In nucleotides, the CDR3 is TGTGCCAGCAGCCCCCGGGACAGGGGGAATCAGCCCCAGCGTTTT. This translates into CASSPRDRGNQPQRF.

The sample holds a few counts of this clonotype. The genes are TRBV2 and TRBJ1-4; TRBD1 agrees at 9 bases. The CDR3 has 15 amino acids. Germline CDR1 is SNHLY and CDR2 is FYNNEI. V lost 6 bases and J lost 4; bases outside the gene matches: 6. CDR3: CASREQGAFNEKLFF. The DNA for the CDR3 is TGTGCCAGCAGGGAACAGGGGGCTTTTAATGAAAAACTGTTTTTT. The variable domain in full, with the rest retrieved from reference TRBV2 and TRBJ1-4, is EPEVTQTPSHQVTQMGQEVILRCVPISNHLYFYWYRQILGQKVEFLVSFYNNEISEKSEIFDDQFSVERPDGSNFTLKIRSTKLEDSAMYFCASREQGAFNEKLFFGSGTQLSVL.

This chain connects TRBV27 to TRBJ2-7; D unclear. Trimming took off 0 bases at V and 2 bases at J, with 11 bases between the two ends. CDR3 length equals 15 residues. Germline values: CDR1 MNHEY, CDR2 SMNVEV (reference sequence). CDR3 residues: CASSLSLNPAYEQYF. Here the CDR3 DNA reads TGTGCCAGCAGTTTATCTCTAAACCCAGCCTACGAGCAGTACTTC.